Described below is a single T cell receptor (beta chain) sequence and its context. The sample belongs to a study of shared clonotypes between healthy human individuals. At deep level, the assay was performed. The authors distributed each subset's genomic DNA evenly over several immunoSEQ plates. Here immunoSEQ multiplex PCR was the method, and the copy in TCRdb shows in-frame clones only, minus some. The sample carries roughly 1,100,000 clones, under 80% recorded once. The sequence was obtained from a young man in good health. What was sequenced was memory CD4+ T cells sorted from blood. Subset defined: CD45RA-negative fraction.

CDR3 protein: CASSEGTSRNTEAFF. The CDR3 DNA follows: TGTGCCAGCAGTGAAGGAACTTCGAGGAACACTGAAGCTTTCTTT. This chain connects TRBV6-1 to TRBJ1-1; D gene unclear. Trimming pared 1 base from V and 1 base from J, leaving 10 bases between. This CDR3 contains 15 residues. Germline assignment: CDR1 MNHNS and CDR2 SASEGT.